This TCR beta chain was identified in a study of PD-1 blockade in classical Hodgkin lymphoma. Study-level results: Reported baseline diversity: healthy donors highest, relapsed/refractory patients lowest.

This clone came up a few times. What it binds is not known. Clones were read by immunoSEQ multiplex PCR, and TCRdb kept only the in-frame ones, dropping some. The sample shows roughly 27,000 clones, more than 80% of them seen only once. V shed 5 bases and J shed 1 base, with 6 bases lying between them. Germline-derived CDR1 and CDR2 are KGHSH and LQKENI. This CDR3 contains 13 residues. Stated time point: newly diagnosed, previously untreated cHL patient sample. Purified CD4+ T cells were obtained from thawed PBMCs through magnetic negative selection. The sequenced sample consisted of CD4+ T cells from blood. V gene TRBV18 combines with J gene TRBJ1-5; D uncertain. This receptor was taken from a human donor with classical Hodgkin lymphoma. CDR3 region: CASSWESNQPQHF. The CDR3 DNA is TGTGCCAGCTCATGGGAGAGCAATCAGCCCCAGCATTTT.